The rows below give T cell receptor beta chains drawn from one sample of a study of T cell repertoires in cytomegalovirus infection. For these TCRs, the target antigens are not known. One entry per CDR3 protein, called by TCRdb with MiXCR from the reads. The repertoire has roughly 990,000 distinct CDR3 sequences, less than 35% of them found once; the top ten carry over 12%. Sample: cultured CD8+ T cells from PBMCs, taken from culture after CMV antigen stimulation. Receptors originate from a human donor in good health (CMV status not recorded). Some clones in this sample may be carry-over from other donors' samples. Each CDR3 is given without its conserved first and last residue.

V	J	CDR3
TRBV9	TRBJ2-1	ASSVATGTNEQF
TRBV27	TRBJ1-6	ASSWGTDNSPLH
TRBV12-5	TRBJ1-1	ASGTSGRAF
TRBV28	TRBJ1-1	ASSETGPRGSRNAF
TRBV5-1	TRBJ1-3	ASKDRTSGNTIY
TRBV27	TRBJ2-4	ASSLSRDQGLPKNIQY
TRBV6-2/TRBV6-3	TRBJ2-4	ASSLGGLAKNIQY
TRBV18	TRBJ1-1	ASSPPQSGNTEAF
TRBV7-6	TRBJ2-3	ASSARDLGTDTQY
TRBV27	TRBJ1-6	ASSTLAPIYNSPLH
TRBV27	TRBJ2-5	ASGYKTQY
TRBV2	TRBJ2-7	ASSGETGQPDEQY
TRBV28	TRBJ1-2	ASKMGFGDYGYT
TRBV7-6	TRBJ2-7	ASSPATGGTYEQY
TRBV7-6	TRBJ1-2	ASSLAREANYGYT